This T cell receptor beta chain emerged from a study of T cell repertoires in cytomegalovirus infection. For the study at large: Indications of both CMV infection and matching HLA type were provided by public TCR beta signatures.

Comment on this clonotype: The antigen is undetermined.

Broader study findings: Ex vivo responses were dominated by HLA-C-restricted CMV-specific TCR beta clonotypes. CMV carriers with the relevant HLA were identified by cumulative public TCR beta family frequency.

TCRdb reprocessed the reads with MiXCR, giving one entry per CDR3 protein. The repertoire has about 490,000 distinct CDR3 sequences, 16% of them found once; the top ten carry 24%. The CDR3 has 17 residues. After removal of 0 bases from V and 0 bases from J, the junction contained 4 bases not matched to a gene. Looked up from germline, CDR1 is SGHKS and CDR2 is YYEKEE (reference sequence). The rearrangement joins TRBV5-5 to TRBJ2-1; 9 nucleotides line up with TRBD2. The sample was CD8+ T cells from PBMCs. This receptor was identified in a human donor in good health (CMV status not recorded). Some clones in this sample may be carry-over from other donors' samples. The CDR3 reads CASSLELAGRSYNEQFF. DNA for the CDR3: TGTGCCAGCAGCTTGGAACTAGCGGGCCGCTCCTACAATGAGCAGTTCTTC.